This T cell receptor beta chain was recorded in a study of a mutant IDH1 vaccine in newly diagnosed glioma. Notes on this clone: Its antigen remains unidentified.

The time point denotes: week 47, end of study. Every vaccine dose comprised 300 ug of mutant IDH1 20-mer peptide plus topical imiquimod. Generated by immunoSEQ multiplex PCR, the TCRdb table keeps only in-frame clones and is missing some. This table holds about 56,000 clones, under 85% found once. Deletions cut 11 bases from V and 9 bases from J, with 20 bases between. Per germline, CDR1 LNHDA and CDR2 SQIVND (reference sequence). This CDR3 comprises 14 residues. The source of this sequence is a woman between 50 and 59 years old with glioma. Sequencing was performed on PBMCs, taken from a glioma patient whose treatment included an IDH1 peptide vaccine. This chain connects TRBV19 to TRBJ1-6; no clear D gene. The CDR3 spells CASQSARFGSPLHF. The DNA for the CDR3 is TGTGCCTCCCAGTCGGCCAGGTTCGGTTCACCCCTCCACTTT.